This is a list of T cell receptor beta chains from one sample in a study of shared clonotypes between healthy human individuals. Repertoires were generated with immunoSEQ multiplex PCR, while TCRdb's copy carries only in-frame clones and drops some. The table has about 1.1 million clones, 60% to 85% seen once. Source material: memory CD4+ T cells from PBMCs. Receptors originate from a man between 18 and 35 years old in good health. Some clones in this sample may be carry-over from other donors' samples. Both conserved end residues are part of each CDR3. D genes are given only for firm matches. A row's size may be missing; if present it is once, few, many or a size class.

J: TRBJ2-7
D: TRBD2
V: TRBV10-3
size: NA
DNA: TGTGCCATCAGCGGACTAGCCGGAGGGGAGGGCGAGCAGTACTTC
CDR3: CAISGLAGGEGEQYF

J: TRBJ1-6
D: TRBD1
V: TRBV30
size: NA
DNA: TGTGCCTGGAGTGTTGGTGGCAGGGGGTGGTCACCCCTCCACTTT
CDR3: CAWSVGGRGWSPLHF

J: TRBJ1-2
D: NA
V: TRBV28
size: NA
DNA: TGTGCCAGCAGTTTTAGTCGGGGAGGCGCCTTTTTTGAGACCTTC
CDR3: CASSFSRGGAFFETF

J: TRBJ1-2
D: TRBD1
V: TRBV29-1
size: NA
DNA: TGCAGCGCCGCGAAGCCCCGACAGGGGAAATTTGCTGAGAACTATGGCTACACCTTC
CDR3: CSAAKPRQGKFAENYGYTF

J: TRBJ1-5
D: NA
V: TRBV6-1
size: once
DNA: TGTGCCAGCAGTGAAGGGCCTGTTTGGTATCAGCCCCAGCATTTT
CDR3: CASSEGPVWYQPQHF

J: TRBJ1-5
D: NA
V: TRBV7-2
size: once
DNA: TGTGCCAGCACGCAGCATAGCAATCAGCCCCAGCATTTT
CDR3: CASTQHSNQPQHF

J: TRBJ1-2
D: NA
V: TRBV28
size: NA
DNA: TGTGCCAGCAGTTTAAGGACCTCTTATGGCTACACCTTC
CDR3: CASSLRTSYGYTF

J: TRBJ2-7
D: TRBD2
V: TRBV4-1
size: NA
DNA: TGCGCCAGCAGCCAAGATATACTAGCGGGGGCCCTCGAGCAGTACTTC
CDR3: CASSQDILAGALEQYF

J: TRBJ1-3
D: NA
V: TRBV30
size: NA
DNA: TGTGCCTGGAGTATAGGGGGGGCAAGTGGAAACACCATATATTTT
CDR3: CAWSIGGASGNTIYF

J: TRBJ2-2
D: NA
V: TRBV7-2
size: NA
DNA: TGTGCCAGCAGCCTCGGGACATTATACACCGGGGAGCTGTTTTTT
CDR3: CASSLGTLYTGELFF

J: TRBJ1-2
D: NA
V: TRBV28
size: once
DNA: TGTGCCAGCAACCCTGTTAGTGGCTATGGCTACACCTTC
CDR3: CASNPVSGYGYTF

J: TRBJ2-1
D: NA
V: TRBV28
size: few
DNA: TGTGCCAGCAGTACTAAAGGAATTGAGCAGTTCTTC
CDR3: CASSTKGIEQFF

J: TRBJ1-5
D: NA
V: TRBV27
size: NA
DNA: TGTGCCAGCAGTTTATCGCAGGGGTTTCAGCCCCAGCATTTT
CDR3: CASSLSQGFQPQHF

J: TRBJ1-2
D: NA
V: TRBV7-2
size: once
DNA: TGTGCCAGCAGTTTTGGACAGTCCTACACCTTC
CDR3: CASSFGQSYTF

J: TRBJ2-5
D: TRBD2
V: TRBV5-1
size: NA
DNA: TGCGCCAGCAGCCGGGGGGACCCCGGAGGTATGGAGACCCAGTACTTC
CDR3: CASSRGDPGGMETQYF

J: TRBJ2-4
D: NA
V: TRBV19
size: NA
DNA: TGTGCCAGTAGTATGACGGTGTTCGGGAGCAGGAACATTCAGTACTTC
CDR3: CASSMTVFGSRNIQYF

J: TRBJ2-1
D: NA
V: TRBV6-6
size: NA
DNA: TGTGCCAGCAGCGCCCCGAGGTCTGAGCAGTTCTTC
CDR3: CASSAPRSEQFF

J: TRBJ2-5
D: TRBD2
V: TRBV10-3
size: once
DNA: TGTGCCATCAGAGAAGCGGGAGGTGAGACCCAGTACTTC
CDR3: CAIREAGGETQYF

J: TRBJ2-2
D: NA
V: TRBV7-3
size: NA
DNA: TGTGCCAGCAGCTTACAGCCGAGCACCGGGGAGCTGTTTTTT
CDR3: CASSLQPSTGELFF

J: TRBJ2-3
D: TRBD1
V: TRBV7-3
size: once
DNA: TGTGCCAGCAGTAAGACAGGGCCCACAGATACGCAGTATTTT
CDR3: CASSKTGPTDTQYF

J: TRBJ2-7
D: TRBD1
V: TRBV5-1
size: once
DNA: TGCGCCAGCAGCTTCCAGGGGGCCTCCGAGCAGTACTTC
CDR3: CASSFQGASEQYF

J: TRBJ2-2
D: NA
V: TRBV29-1
size: few
DNA: TGCAGCGTTGAAGATCGTTCGGCAGGGTACACCGGGGAGCTGTTTTTT
CDR3: CSVEDRSAGYTGELFF

J: TRBJ1-1
D: NA
V: TRBV28
size: few
DNA: TGTGCCAGCAGTCCGCGTAACACTGAAGCTTTCTTT
CDR3: CASSPRNTEAFF

J: TRBJ2-5
D: NA
V: TRBV27
size: NA
DNA: TGTGCCAGCAGTTTACGGAGGGGGGAGCAGACCCAGTACTTC
CDR3: CASSLRRGEQTQYF

J: TRBJ2-3
D: NA
V: TRBV5-6
size: NA
DNA: TGTGCCAGCAGCTGGGGGTCCACAGATACGCAGTATTTT
CDR3: CASSWGSTDTQYF

J: TRBJ1-1
D: TRBD1
V: TRBV19
size: NA
DNA: TGTGCCAGTAGTACGCGGACAGGCACGAACACTGAAGCTTTCTTT
CDR3: CASSTRTGTNTEAFF

J: TRBJ2-7
D: NA
V: TRBV6-5
size: NA
DNA: TGTGCCAGCAGTTACTCGACCGGGGGGCCCTACGAGCAGTACTTC
CDR3: CASSYSTGGPYEQYF

J: TRBJ1-2
D: NA
V: TRBV6-5
size: NA
DNA: TGTGCCAGCAGCTTGGACGGTAACTATGGCTACACCTTC
CDR3: CASSLDGNYGYTF

J: TRBJ2-3
D: NA
V: TRBV7-7
size: once
DNA: TGTGCCAGCAGCGCAGGGACTCCGGGGTCCGATACGCAGTATTTT
CDR3: CASSAGTPGSDTQYF

J: TRBJ2-7
D: TRBD1
V: TRBV29-1
size: many
DNA: TGCAGCGTCTTACCCGGGACAGGGTCCTACGAGCAGTACTTC
CDR3: CSVLPGTGSYEQYF

J: TRBJ1-2
D: NA
V: TRBV4-3
size: many
DNA: TGCGCCAGCAGCCAAGGTCTAACAGAGACTAACTATGGCTACACCTTC
CDR3: CASSQGLTETNYGYTF